This entry lists 17 T cell receptor beta chains sequenced from one sample in a study of Tregs in tolerant kidney transplant recipients. Using immunoSEQ multiplex PCR, the repertoire was profiled, and TCRdb retains in-frame clones only, with some absent. The table shows roughly 80,000 clones, with roughly 91% occurring only once. The nonmyeloablative bone marrow transplants came from related graft donors, with transient mixed chimerism. Sequenced here: CD4+ T cells from blood (PBMCs), sampled 24 months after the transplant. The source of these receptors is a human patient who received a combined kidney and bone marrow transplant. Some T cells may be provided by the graft donor.

V usage is TRBV6-1 and J usage is TRBJ2-3; 10 bases agree with TRBD2. CDR1 is MNHNS, CDR2 SASEGT, per germline. After removal of 5 bases from V and 4 bases from J, the junction contained 3 bases not matched to a gene. This CDR3 has 14 amino acids. CDR3 protein: CASSLAGVPDTQYF. For the CDR3, the DNA is TGTGCCAGCAGTCTAGCGGGAGTGCCAGATACGCAGTATTTT.

This clone was detected once. The chain is built from TRBV5-6 and TRBJ1-1; D call uncertain. The V and J ends lost 2 bases and 6 bases respectively, with 8 bases between them. The CDR3 has 12 residues. The germline gives CDR1 SGHDT, CDR2 YYEEEE. DNA of the CDR3: TGTGCCAGCAGCTTCGGGGTGGCTGAAGCTTTCTTT. This sequence encodes CASSFGVAEAFF. Drawing the rest from reference TRBV5-6 and TRBJ1-1, the complete variable domain is DAGVTQSPTHLIKTRGQQVTLRCSPKSGHDTVSWYQQALGQGPQFIFQYYEEEERQRGNFPDRFSGHQFPNYSSELNVNALLLGDSALYLCASSFGVAEAFFGQGTRLTVV.

The chain couples TRBV6-5 to TRBJ1-2; tentative D call: TRBD1 (5 bases). Germline V gene data show CDR1 as MNHEY and CDR2 as SVGAGI. V was clipped by 2 bases and J by 4 bases, with 11 bases between them. This CDR3 is 14 amino acids long. CDR3 region: CASSYGQGGYGYTF. The CDR3 DNA follows: TGTGCCAGCAGTTACGGTCAGGGCGGCTATGGCTACACCTTC.

V and J are TRBV5-1 and TRBJ2-2; D perhaps matches TRBD1 (5 bases). V lost 4 bases to trimming and J lost 3 bases, with 10 bases between them. Germline V gene data show CDR1 as SGHRS and CDR2 as YFSETQ. The CDR3 is 14 residues long. CDR3 bases: TGCGCCAGCAGCCTGACAGCTTACACCGGGGAGCTGTTTTTT. Translation: CASSLTAYTGELFF. Based on the CDR3 plus reference TRBV5-1 and TRBJ2-2, the full variable domain is KAGVTQTPRYLIKTRGQQVTLSCSPISGHRSVSWYQQTPGQGLQFLFEYFSETQRNKGNFPGRFSGRQFSNSRSEMNVSTLELGDSALYLCASSLTAYTGELFFGEGSRLTVL.

The V and J genes are TRBV5-1 and TRBJ2-3; 10 positions match TRBD2. Germline V gene sequence: CDR1 SGHRS, CDR2 YFSETQ. The V gene end was trimmed by 2 bases and the J gene end by 6 bases; junction bases not matched to a gene: 6. The CDR3 contains 15 residues. In nucleotides, the CDR3 is TGCGCCAGCAGCTTAGCGGGGGGGCGATCGGATACGCAGTATTTT. Translated: CASSLAGGRSDTQYF.

This chain links TRBV7-3 with TRBJ1-5; D perhaps matches TRBD1 (6 bases). V dropped 5 bases and J dropped 3 bases, with 14 bases sitting between them. This CDR3 comprises 15 residues. Germline V gives CDR1 SGHTA, CDR2 FQGTGA. CDR3 sequence: CASSPDRITNQPQHF. The CDR3 nucleotides are TGTGCCAGCAGCCCAGACAGGATCACCAATCAGCCCCAGCATTTT.

The chain joins TRBV19 to TRBJ2-5; maybe TRBD2 (7 bases). Deletions cut 1 base from V and 1 base from J, with 16 bases between. The CDR3 length is 17 residues. Germline V gives CDR1 LNHDA, CDR2 SQIVND (reference sequence). CDR3 loop: CASSIGGLPGAQETQYF. The CDR3, as DNA: TGTGCCAGTAGTATAGGGGGACTACCGGGGGCCCAAGAGACCCAGTACTTC.

This clone occurred a few times. This chain uses TRBV2 with TRBJ1-1; D is ambiguous. Trimming removed 8 bases at V and 0 bases at J, with 10 bases between. CDR1 is SNHLY and CDR2 is FYNNEI in the germline V gene. The CDR3 consists of 13 residues. In DNA, the CDR3 is TGTGCCAGCGGATACGGGATGAACACTGAAGCTTTCTTT. It is translated as CASGYGMNTEAFF.

This chain joins TRBV28 and TRBJ2-5, with D perhaps matching TRBD1 (6 bases). The germline V gene has CDR1 MDHEN and CDR2 SYDVKM. V was clipped by 4 bases and J by 4 bases, with 16 bases between them. CDR3 length equals 15 residues. CDR3 sequence (DNA): TGTGCCAGCAGTTCCAGGGGCGCCTTCCGAGAGACCCAGTACTTC. The encoded protein is CASSSRGAFRETQYF. The variable domain in full, completed from reference TRBV28 and TRBJ2-5, reads DVKVTQSSRYLVKRTGEKVFLECVQDMDHENMFWYRQDPGLGLRLIYFSYDVKMKEKGDIPEGYSVSREKKERFSLILESASTNQTSMYLCASSSRGAFRETQYFGPGTRLLVL.

The V gene is TRBV4-2, the J gene TRBJ1-4, with no clear D. Trimming left V 0 bases short and J 8 bases short, with 19 bases between. Germline lookup yields CDR1 LGHNA and CDR2 YNFKEQ. The CDR3 is 17 amino acids. As DNA, the CDR3 is TGTGCCAGCAGCCAAGATCGGTTCGTCTCTGGTGAAGAAAAACTGTTTTTT. Translating it yields CASSQDRFVSGEEKLFF.

This clone was counted once. The gene calls are TRBV10-1 and TRBJ2-7, with TRBD1 identical over 7 bases. The CDR3 contains 16 residues. Germline-derived CDR1 and CDR2 are WNHNN and SYGVQD (reference sequence). The V and J ends lost 3 bases and 0 bases, in that order; junction bases with no gene match: 8. CDR3 protein: CASSDPHRGRSYEQYF. The CDR3 nucleotides read TGCGCCAGCAGTGATCCCCACAGGGGTCGCTCCTACGAGCAGTACTTC.

The chain joins TRBV4-3 to TRBJ1-6, with D tentatively TRBD1 (5 bases). Germline assignment: CDR1 LGHNA and CDR2 YSLEER. The CDR3 sequence is 13 residues long. Between the trimmed V and J ends, which lost 3 bases and 7 bases, there was a span of 7 bases. CDR3 protein: CASSQPGNSPLHF. The CDR3, as DNA: TGCGCCAGCAGCCAGCCAGGGAATTCACCCCTCCACTTT.

J is TRBJ1-4 and V is TRBV28; a possible D gene is TRBD1 (6 bases). Trimming took 7 bases from V and 5 from J, leaving 14 bases between them. The CDR3 sequence is 14 residues long. The germline gives CDR1 MDHEN, CDR2 SYDVKM. Here the CDR3 reads CASIGQKINEKLFF. The CDR3 nucleotides read TGTGCCAGCATCGGACAGAAAATAAATGAAAAACTGTTTTTT.

This clone was observed a few times. The chain links TRBV6-5 to TRBJ1-4; a weak D match, TRBD1 (5 bases). There are 15 residues in the CDR3. Germline CDR1 is MNHEY and CDR2 is SVGAGI. V was trimmed by 5 bases and J by 2 bases, leaving 12 bases between them. CDR3 coding DNA: TGTGCCAGCAGTAACCAGGGATGGACTAATGAAAAACTGTTTTTT. Amino acid sequence: CASSNQGWTNEKLFF.

The chain recombines TRBV4-3 with TRBJ2-1; 15 bases are shared with TRBD2. CDR1 and CDR2 (germline): LGHNA, YSLEER. V lost 2 bases to trimming and J lost 1 base; unmatched junction nucleotides: 12. This CDR3 has 21 amino acids. CDR3 DNA: TGCGCCAGCAGCCAAACTTACGTCCCGGGACTAGCGGGGGGTTCCTACAATGAGCAGTTCTTC. This gives the protein CASSQTYVPGLAGGSYNEQFF.

The V gene is TRBV5-1, the J gene TRBJ1-2; D not certain. The V end lost 1 base, the J end lost 4 bases, and 11 bases lay between the germline ends. Germline V gives CDR1 SGHRS, CDR2 YFSETQ. The CDR3 is made up of 14 amino acids. The CDR3 is CASSLFSLGYGYTF. The DNA for the CDR3 is TGCGCCAGCAGCTTGTTCTCCCTCGGCTATGGCTACACCTTC.

This clone was observed a single time. The V and J genes are TRBV2 and TRBJ1-5; 7 bases map to TRBD1. CDR1 and CDR2 (germline): SNHLY, FYNNEI. This CDR3 spans 16 amino acids. The trim removed 4 bases at V and 3 bases at J, leaving 9 bases unmatched. The CDR3 loop reads CASSGWNRGNNQPQHF. CDR3 nucleotides: TGTGCCAGCAGTGGGTGGAACAGGGGAAACAATCAGCCCCAGCATTTT.